These 23 T cell receptor beta chains were all obtained from the same sample, sequenced in a study of T cells expressing NK-cell markers. TCRdb re-called the 5' RACE reads, yielding one record per CDR3 amino acid sequence without DNA. The sample holds roughly 390,000 distinct CDR3 sequences. The sequenced material came from blood T cells: a sorted CD56 or NKG2C T cell subset, CD4+ or CD8+ T cells, or bulk PBMC T cells (not recorded which). The receptors come from a woman between 50 and 59 years old in good health.

The chain is built from TRBV20-1 and TRBJ1-2. The CDR3 is made up of 12 amino acids. Germline-derived CDR1 and CDR2 are DFQATT and SNEGSKA (reference sequence). This chain's CDR3 is CSAREGSNGYTF.

The rearrangement links TRBV24-1 to TRBJ2-5; the D call from TCRdb, TRBD1, cannot be confirmed without DNA. The CDR3 consists of 15 residues. The V gene's germline CDR1 is KGHDR and CDR2 SFDVKD. CDR3 protein: CATSDPRGAQETQYF.

The chain employs TRBV9 and TRBJ1-4; TCRdb outputs TRBD1, but without DNA this stays unchecked. The CDR3 loop spans 15 amino acids. Germline CDR1 SGDLS, CDR2 YYNGEE. This CDR3 reads CASSVQGASNEKLFF.

This rearrangement joins TRBV20-1 to TRBJ2-6; TCRdb selects TRBD2, and the lack of DNA leaves this call unchecked. The CDR3 extends over 17 amino acids. CDR1 DFQATT and CDR2 SNEGSKA come from the germline V gene (reference sequence). CDR3 amino acids: CSARSGRGLSGANVLTF.

The chain combines TRBV5-1 with TRBJ2-5. This CDR3 has 14 residues. Per the germline V gene, CDR1 is SGHRS and CDR2 is YFSETQ. CDR3 loop: CASSSGLGQETQYF.

V gene TRBV3-1 combines with J gene TRBJ1-1; TCRdb's assignment of TRBD1 cannot be checked, as there is no DNA. Germline V lookup: CDR1 LGHDT, CDR2 YNNKEL (reference sequence). The CDR3 contains 17 residues. This CDR3 is CASSQRLGQGVNTEAFF.

V is TRBV12-3 or TRBV12-4 and J is TRBJ2-2; checking the TCRdb D call of TRBD2 is not possible without DNA. The CDR3 spans 15 residues. CDR3 sequence: CASTAGLQNTGELFF.

The rearrangement joins TRBV6-2 or TRBV6-3 to TRBJ2-3. CDR1 MNHEY and CDR2 SVGEGT come from the germline V gene. The CDR3 has 11 residues. The CDR3 loop is CASRYQVAQYF.

V usage is TRBV10-2 and J usage is TRBJ2-7; there is no DNA to check the TCRdb D call of TRBD1. The CDR3 runs to 16 residues. CDR1 is WSHSY, CDR2 SAAADI, per germline. The CDR3 is CASSPTVGQGAYEQYF.

The chain couples TRBV28 to TRBJ2-5; the D gene TCRdb calls, TRBD1, cannot be checked with no DNA. The CDR3 has 13 amino acids. Germline loops: CDR1 MDHEN, CDR2 SYDVKM. CDR3 in amino acids: CASGGRQGETQYF.

V is TRBV5-6 and J is TRBJ2-1; absent DNA, TCRdb's TRBD2 call cannot be checked. The germline V gene encodes CDR1 SGHDT and CDR2 YYEEEE. The CDR3 has 16 residues. CDR3 region: CASSSVAGGPLNEQFF. Filled out from reference TRBV5-6 and TRBJ2-1, the complete variable domain reads DAGVTQSPTHLIKTRGQQVTLRCSPKSGHDTVSWYQQALGQGPQFIFQYYEEEERQRGNFPDRFSGHQFPNYSSELNVNALLLGDSALYLCASSSVAGGPLNEQFFGPGTRLTVL.

V and J are TRBV5-1 and TRBJ1-5. Germline CDR1 is SGHRS and CDR2 is YFSETQ. CDR3 length equals 14 residues. The CDR3 region is CASSLGEFDQPQHF.

The V call is TRBV29-1, the J call TRBJ2-3. This CDR3 contains 15 residues. Per germline, CDR1 SQVTM and CDR2 ANQGSEA. This chain's CDR3 is CSATGARRTTDTQYF.

The rearrangement uses TRBV4-1 and TRBJ2-5; as DNA is missing, the TRBD2 call by TCRdb cannot be tested. The CDR3 spans 15 residues. Looked up from germline, CDR1 is MGHRA and CDR2 is YSYEKL. The chain's CDR3 is CASSQKSQQQETQYF.

J is TRBJ2-1 and V is TRBV3-1; the D call from TCRdb, TRBD1, cannot be confirmed without DNA. The germline V gene has CDR1 LGHDT and CDR2 YNNKEL (reference sequence). This CDR3 has 13 amino acids. CDR3: CASAVGGTIEQFF.

The gene calls are TRBV7-8 and TRBJ2-1; TCRdb's D call of TRBD1 is untestable without DNA. Germline CDR1 and CDR2: SGHVS and FQNEAQ. The CDR3 runs 16 residues. The CDR3 loop is CASSLIRGDRYNEQFF.

The J gene is TRBJ2-1, the V gene TRBV5-4; TCRdb names TRBD2, which stays unverified in the absence of DNA. CDR3 length: 16 residues. Per the germline V gene, CDR1 is SGHNT and CDR2 is YYREEE (reference sequence). The chain's CDR3 is CASSLGLAGVRNEQFF.

The J gene is TRBJ2-3, the V gene TRBV27. The V gene's germline CDR1 is MNHEY and CDR2 SMNVEV (reference sequence). This CDR3 is 14 amino acids long. The CDR3 spells CASSLMAGQDTQYF.

The chain has TRBV18 and TRBJ2-2; TCRdb indicates TRBD2, and absent DNA this call remains unverified. Germline-derived CDR1 and CDR2 are KGHSH and LQKENI. This CDR3 contains 19 residues. Here the CDR3 reads CASSPLRTSGSRNTGELFF.

The chain carries TRBV7-2 and TRBJ2-1; TCRdb indicates TRBD1, and absent DNA this call remains unverified. The germline V gene encodes CDR1 SGHTA and CDR2 FQGNSA. This CDR3 spans 14 amino acids. CDR3 in amino acids: CASSLSQGHNEQFF.

This chain links TRBV10-1 with TRBJ2-4; the TCRdb call, TRBD1, lacks DNA for checking. The CDR3 covers 15 residues. Germline V gives CDR1 WNHNN, CDR2 SYGVQD (reference sequence). The CDR3 loop is CASSATGTGKNIQYF.

This rearrangement joins TRBV10-3 to TRBJ2-1; absent DNA, TCRdb's TRBD1 call cannot be checked. CDR3 length: 16 residues. The V gene's germline CDR1 is ENHRY and CDR2 SYGVKD. The CDR3 is CATLGTGNSSYNEQFF.

The chain is built from TRBV12-3 or TRBV12-4 and TRBJ2-1. This CDR3 has 15 residues. This CDR3 reads CASRISGSSYNEQFF.